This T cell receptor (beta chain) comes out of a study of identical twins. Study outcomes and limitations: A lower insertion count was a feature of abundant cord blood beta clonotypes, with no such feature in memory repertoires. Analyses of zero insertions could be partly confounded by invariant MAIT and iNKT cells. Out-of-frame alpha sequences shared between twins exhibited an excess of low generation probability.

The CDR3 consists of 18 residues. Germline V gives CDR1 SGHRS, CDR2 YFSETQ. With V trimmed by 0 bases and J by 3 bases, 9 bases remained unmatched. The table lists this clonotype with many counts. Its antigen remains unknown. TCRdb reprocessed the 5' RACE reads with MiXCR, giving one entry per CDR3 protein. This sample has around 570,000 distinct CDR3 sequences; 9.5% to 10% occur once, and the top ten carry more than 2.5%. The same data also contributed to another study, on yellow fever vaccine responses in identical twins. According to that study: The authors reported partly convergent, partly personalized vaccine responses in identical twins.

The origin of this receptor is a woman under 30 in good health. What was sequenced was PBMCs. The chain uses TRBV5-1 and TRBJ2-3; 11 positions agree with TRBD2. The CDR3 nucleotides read TGCGCCAGCAGCTTGGATACTAGCGGGAGTAGGGGGACAGATACGCAGTATTTT. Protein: CASSLDTSGSRGTDTQYF.